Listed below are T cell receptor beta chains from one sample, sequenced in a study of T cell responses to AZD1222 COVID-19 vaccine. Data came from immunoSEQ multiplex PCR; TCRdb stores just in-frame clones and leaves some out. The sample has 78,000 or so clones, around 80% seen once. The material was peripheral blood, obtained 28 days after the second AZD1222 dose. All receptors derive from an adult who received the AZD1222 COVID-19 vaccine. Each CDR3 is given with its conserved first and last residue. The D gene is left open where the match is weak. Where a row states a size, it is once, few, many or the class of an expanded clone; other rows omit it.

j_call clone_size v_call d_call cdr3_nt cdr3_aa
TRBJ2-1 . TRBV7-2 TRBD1 TGTGCCAGCAGCTTAGTGGCATCCCCGGGACAGGGGGCGCTGAATGAGCAGTTCTTC CASSLVASPGQGALNEQFF
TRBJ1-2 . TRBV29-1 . TGCAGCGTTGATGAAGGGGTTAACTATGGCTACACCTTC CSVDEGVNYGYTF
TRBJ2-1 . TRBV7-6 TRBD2 TGTGCCAGCAGCTTAACTAGCGGGAGCGATGAGCAGTTCTTC CASSLTSGSDEQFF
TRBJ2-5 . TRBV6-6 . TGTGCCAGCAGTTACTCGAAGGAAGGGTTTGAGACCCAGTACTTC CASSYSKEGFETQYF
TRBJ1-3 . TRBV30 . TGTGCCTGCACTCGGACAGGAAACACCATATATTTT CACTRTGNTIYF
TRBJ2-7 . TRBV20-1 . TGCAGTGCTATAGTTCTCTACGAGCAGTACTTC CSAIVLYEQYF
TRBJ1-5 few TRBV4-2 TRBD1 TGTGCCAGCAGCCTAGGGACAGAAGGTCAGCCCCAGCATTTT CASSLGTEGQPQHF
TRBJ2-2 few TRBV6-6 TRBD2 TGTGCCAGCAGTTACTCCCCAGCGGGAGAACCCGGGGAGCTGTTTTTT CASSYSPAGEPGELFF
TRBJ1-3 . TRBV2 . TGTGCCAGCAGTGCGGGCCCTCCCCTAGGACTCTCATTT CASSAGPPLGLSF
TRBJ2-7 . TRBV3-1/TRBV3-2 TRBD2 TGTGCCAGCAGCCTGTATTCGTCGGGAGGAGGCGAGCAGTACTTC CASSLYSSGGGEQYF
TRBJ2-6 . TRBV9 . TGTGCCAGCAGCGTAGGGGCGGGACTCTCTGGGGCCAACGTCCTGACTTTC CASSVGAGLSGANVLTF
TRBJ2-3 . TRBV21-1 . TGTGCCAGCACCCGCCCGACTAGCGGGACTGTAGATACGCAGTATTTT CASTRPTSGTVDTQYF
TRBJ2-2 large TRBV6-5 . TGTGCCAGCAGTTTGTGGGACGCGAACACCGGGGAGCTGTTTTTT CASSLWDANTGELFF
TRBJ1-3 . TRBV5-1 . TGCGCCAGCAGCTTGGGGGATCAGGGAGGAAACACCATATATTTT CASSLGDQGGNTIYF
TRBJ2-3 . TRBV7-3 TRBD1 TGTGCCAGCAGCCCCGGACAGGGCGGGGATACGCAGTATTTT CASSPGQGGDTQYF
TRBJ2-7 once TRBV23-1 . TGCGCCAGCTCTCCGAGGGTGGGTGGCTACGAGCAGTACTTC CASSPRVGGYEQYF